The 16 T cell receptor beta chains below all came from one sample that was sequenced in a study of T cells in Graves' hyperthyroidism and ophthalmopathy. The TCR beta CDR3 regions underwent amplification using RNA transcripts as the source. Primed by the HTBI set, a first-round RT-PCR was run on the TCR CDR3. One entry per CDR3 protein results from TCRdb running MiXCR on the multiplex PCR reads. There are roughly 510,000 distinct CDR3 sequences in the sample; roughly 20% occur only once, and about 26% lies in the top ten. Sample: blood. The receptors shown here come from a man aged 18 to 29 with Graves' hyperthyroidism.

This clonotype was seen more than once but under ten times. This chain connects TRBV28 to TRBJ2-7; TRBD1 is a possible D gene (5 bases). V lost 5 bases and J lost 3, with 14 bases in between. Germline CDR1 MDHEN, CDR2 SYDVKM. This CDR3 has 14 residues. In DNA form, the CDR3 reads TGTGCCAGCAGTACGCCTAGGGGCTTCTACGAGCAGTACTTC. Translation gives CASSTPRGFYEQYF.

Ten or more counts support this clonotype. The V gene is TRBV28, the J gene TRBJ2-7; possibly TRBD1 for D (5 bases). The CDR3 spans 14 residues. V dropped 2 bases and J dropped 0 bases, with 8 bases sitting between them. Germline CDR1 MDHEN, CDR2 SYDVKM. The DNA for the CDR3 is TGTGCCAGCAGTTTACACAGGTCCTCCTACGAGCAGTACTTC. This codes for CASSLHRSSYEQYF.

This clonotype was counted at least ten times. V and J are TRBV30 and TRBJ1-5; D is uncertain. V dropped 1 base and J dropped 3 bases, with 7 bases sitting between them. The germline V gene encodes CDR1 GTSNPN and CDR2 SVGIG (reference sequence). This CDR3 has 13 amino acids. This CDR3 is CAWSDGFNQPQHF. CDR3 sequence (DNA): TGTGCCTGGAGTGACGGATTCAATCAGCCCCAGCATTTT.

This clonotype was recorded at least ten times. V gene TRBV15 combines with J gene TRBJ2-5, with D possibly being TRBD2 (6 bases). The ends were cut back, 5 bases at V and 4 bases at J, with 14 bases in the middle. The CDR3 is 14 residues long. Germline CDR1 and CDR2: LNHNV and YYDKDF (reference sequence). CDR3 loop: CATSQRVGVETQYF. The DNA for the CDR3 is TGTGCCACCAGCCAGCGGGTGGGGGTAGAGACCCAGTACTTC.

This clonotype has a count of ten or more. The chain employs TRBV6-1 and TRBJ2-5; weak D call: TRBD1 (5 bases). CDR1 and CDR2 (germline): MNHNS, SASEGT. This CDR3 is 12 amino acids long. V gave up 6 bases and J gave up 4 bases, with 9 bases separating them. In DNA form, the CDR3 reads TGTGCCAGCAGAGACAGTGGAGAGACCCAGTACTTC. Amino acids: CASRDSGETQYF.

The chain links TRBV7-4 to TRBJ2-6, with D perhaps TRBD1 or TRBD2 (6 bases each). V was clipped by 7 bases and J by 0 bases, with 16 bases between them. The CDR3 has 17 amino acids. The germline V gene has CDR1 SGHVT and CDR2 SQSDAQ. Here the CDR3 DNA reads TGTGCCAGCACCAATACGGGGGACACCTCTGGGGCCAACGTCCTGACTTTC. Amino acids: CASTNTGDTSGANVLTF.

This clonotype was found many times. The chain combines TRBV4-2 with TRBJ1-3; D remains ambiguous. Looked up from germline, CDR1 is LGHNA and CDR2 is YNFKEQ. The CDR3 consists of 15 residues. V was pared by 0 bases and J by 3 bases, with 9 bases between. The CDR3 nucleotides read TGTGCCAGCAGCCAAGAGCTCCGAATTGGAAACACCATATATTTT. Translation: CASSQELRIGNTIYF.

This clonotype showed up many times. The rearrangement joins TRBV19 to TRBJ1-1; perhaps TRBD1 as D (6 bases). The V gene's germline CDR1 is LNHDA and CDR2 SQIVND (reference sequence). This CDR3 comprises 14 residues. V gave up 3 bases and J gave up 6 bases, with 14 bases separating them. Written as DNA, the CDR3 is TGTGCCAGTAGTATCGTTGGGGGCGTCGCTGAAGCTTTCTTT. Protein sequence: CASSIVGGVAEAFF.

This clonotype was counted ten times or more. This rearrangement joins TRBV18 to TRBJ1-2, with 9 bases lining up with TRBD1. This CDR3 has 16 amino acids. Looked up from germline, CDR1 is KGHSH and CDR2 is LQKENI. The junction had 5 bases not matched to a gene; V was cut back by 2 bases and J by 1 base. The CDR3 loop reads CASSPVSGQGNYGYTF. The CDR3 DNA follows: TGTGCCAGCTCACCAGTCTCGGGACAGGGTAACTATGGCTACACCTTC.

The rearrangement uses TRBV20-1 and TRBJ2-7; D may correspond to TRBD1 or TRBD2 (6 bases each). The length of the CDR3 is 15 residues. Trimming shortened V by 1 base and J by 0 bases, and 13 bases separated the two germline ends. Germline V CDR1 and CDR2: DFQATT, SNEGSKA (reference sequence). The CDR3 is CSARVGGSGSYEQYF. DNA for the CDR3: TGCAGTGCTAGAGTCGGGGGCTCAGGCTCCTACGAGCAGTACTTC.

In this sample, this clonotype turned up many times. The chain employs TRBV30 and TRBJ1-6; 11 bases line up with TRBD1. With 5 bases clipped from V and 8 bases from J, the junction kept 8 bases outside the gene matches. Germline CDR1 GTSNPN, CDR2 SVGIG (reference sequence). This CDR3 spans 15 amino acids. Written as DNA, the CDR3 is TGTGCCTGGGACGGGGACAGGGGGAACGATTCACCCCTCCACTTT. Encoded protein: CAWDGDRGNDSPLHF.

The chain employs TRBV11-2 and TRBJ1-2, with 7 bases that match TRBD1. The CDR3 is made up of 16 amino acids. Per germline, CDR1 SGHAT and CDR2 FQNNGV. V lost 7 bases and J lost 1; bases outside the gene matches: 12. CDR3 region: CASIIDSGGSNYGYTF. DNA for the CDR3: TGTGCCAGCATCATCGACTCAGGGGGTAGTAACTATGGCTACACCTTC.

The chain couples TRBV6-1 to TRBJ1-5; 7 bases are shared with TRBD1. V lost 6 bases, J lost 6 bases, and 14 bases stayed unmatched. Looked up from germline, CDR1 is MNHNS and CDR2 is SASEGT. CDR3 size: 16 residues. The CDR3 DNA reads TGTGCCAGCAGCCAAGGTGCGGGACAGCTTTCTCAGCCCCAGCATTTT. Encoded protein: CASSQGAGQLSQPQHF.

This clonotype was counted many times. The V call is TRBV20-1, the J call TRBJ1-2; D call uncertain. V was pared by 6 bases and J by 4 bases, with 12 bases between. CDR3 length: 12 amino acids. CDR1 is DFQATT and CDR2 is SNEGSKA in the germline V gene (reference sequence). CDR3 nucleotides: TGCAGTGCGGCCGGACGGGCCTATGGCTACACCTTC. Amino acid sequence: CSAAGRAYGYTF.

The chain employs TRBV7-4 and TRBJ2-2; 7 bases line up with TRBD1. The germline gives CDR1 SGHVT, CDR2 SQSDAQ. This CDR3 has 15 residues. V lost 1 base and J lost 5; bases outside the gene matches: 4. DNA of the CDR3: TGTGCCAGCAGCTTAGAAGGGGACAGTACCGGGGAGCTGTTTTTT. This codes for CASSLEGDSTGELFF.

The chain is built from TRBV4-2 and TRBJ2-7, with 11 bases identical to TRBD2. V shed 4 bases and J 1 base; nucleotides not matched to a gene: 6. The CDR3 covers 16 residues. The germline V gene encodes CDR1 LGHNA and CDR2 YNFKEQ. The CDR3 loop reads CASSPSLAGGSYEQYF. CDR3 coding DNA: TGTGCCAGCAGCCCCTCTCTAGCGGGAGGTTCCTACGAGCAGTACTTC.